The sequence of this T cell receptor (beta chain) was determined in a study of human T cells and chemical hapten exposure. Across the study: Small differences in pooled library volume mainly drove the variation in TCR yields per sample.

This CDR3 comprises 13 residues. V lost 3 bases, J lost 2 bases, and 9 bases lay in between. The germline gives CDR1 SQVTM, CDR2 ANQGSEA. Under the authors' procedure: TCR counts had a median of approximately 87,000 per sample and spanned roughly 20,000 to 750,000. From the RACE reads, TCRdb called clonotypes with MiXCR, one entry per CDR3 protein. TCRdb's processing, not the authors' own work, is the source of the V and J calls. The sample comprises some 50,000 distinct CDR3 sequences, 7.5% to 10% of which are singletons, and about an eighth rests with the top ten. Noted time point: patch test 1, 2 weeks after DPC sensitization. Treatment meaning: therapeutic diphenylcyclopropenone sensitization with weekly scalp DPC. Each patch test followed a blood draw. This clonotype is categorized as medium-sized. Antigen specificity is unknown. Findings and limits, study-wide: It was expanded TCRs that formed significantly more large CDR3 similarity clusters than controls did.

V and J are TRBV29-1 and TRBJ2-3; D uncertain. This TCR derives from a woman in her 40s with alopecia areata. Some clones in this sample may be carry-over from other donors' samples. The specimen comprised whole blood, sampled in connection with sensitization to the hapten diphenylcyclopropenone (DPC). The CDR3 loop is CSVDSGFTDTQYF. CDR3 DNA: TGCAGCGTTGATTCCGGATTCACAGATACGCAGTATTTT.